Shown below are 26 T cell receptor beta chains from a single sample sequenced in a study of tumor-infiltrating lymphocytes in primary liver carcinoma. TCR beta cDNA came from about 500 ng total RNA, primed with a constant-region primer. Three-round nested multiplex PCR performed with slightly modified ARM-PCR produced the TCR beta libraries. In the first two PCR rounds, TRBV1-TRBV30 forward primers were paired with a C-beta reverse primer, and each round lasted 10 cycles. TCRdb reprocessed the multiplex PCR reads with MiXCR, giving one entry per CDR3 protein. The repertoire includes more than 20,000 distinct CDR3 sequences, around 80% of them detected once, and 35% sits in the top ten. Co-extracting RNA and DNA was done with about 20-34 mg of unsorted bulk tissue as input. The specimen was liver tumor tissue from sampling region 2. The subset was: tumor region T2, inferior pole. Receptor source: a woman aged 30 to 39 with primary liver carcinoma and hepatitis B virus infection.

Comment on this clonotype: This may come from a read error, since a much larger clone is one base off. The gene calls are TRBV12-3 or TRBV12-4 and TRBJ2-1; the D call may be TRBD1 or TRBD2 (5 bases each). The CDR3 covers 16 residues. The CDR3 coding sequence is TGTGCCAGCAGTTTCAGAGGGGCTAGCACCTACAATGAGCGGTTCTTC. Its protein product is CASSFRGASTYNERFF.

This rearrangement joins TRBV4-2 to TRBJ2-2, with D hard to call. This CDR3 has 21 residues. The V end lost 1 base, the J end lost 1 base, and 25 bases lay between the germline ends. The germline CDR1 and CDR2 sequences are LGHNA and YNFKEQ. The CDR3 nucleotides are TGTGCCAGCAGCCAAGTATTTTCCGGGCAGGAGCTGACAAAGAACACCGGGGAGCTGTTTTTT. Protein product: CASSQVFSGQELTKNTGELFF.

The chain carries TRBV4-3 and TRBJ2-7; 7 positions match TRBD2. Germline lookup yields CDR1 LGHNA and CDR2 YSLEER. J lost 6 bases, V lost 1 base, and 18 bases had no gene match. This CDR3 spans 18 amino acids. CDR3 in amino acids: CASSQGVTGGHISCEQYF. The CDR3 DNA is TGCGCCAGCAGCCAAGGTGTGACGGGGGGTCACATCAGCTGCGAGCAGTACTTC.

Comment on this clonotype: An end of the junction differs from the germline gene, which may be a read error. The CDR3, as DNA: TGTACCAGCAGTTTGCAGGGGAGTGGGATCTACGAGCAGTACTTC. Translating it yields CTSSLQGSGIYEQYF. The V call is TRBV12-3 or TRBV12-4, the J call TRBJ2-7; the D gene is possibly TRBD1 (6 bases). The CDR3 covers 15 residues.

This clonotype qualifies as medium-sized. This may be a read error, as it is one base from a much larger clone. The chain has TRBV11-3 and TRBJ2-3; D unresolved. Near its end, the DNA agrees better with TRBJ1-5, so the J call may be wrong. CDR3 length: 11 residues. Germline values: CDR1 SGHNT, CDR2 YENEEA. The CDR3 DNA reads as TGTGCCAGCCGCTACACAGATACGCAGCATTTT. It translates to CASRYTDTQHF.

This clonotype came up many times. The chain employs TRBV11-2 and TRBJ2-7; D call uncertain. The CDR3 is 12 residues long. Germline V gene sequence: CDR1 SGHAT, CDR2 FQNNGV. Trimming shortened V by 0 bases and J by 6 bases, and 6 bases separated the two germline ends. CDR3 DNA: TGTGCCAGCAGCTTAGAAAGCCCCGAGCAGTACTTC. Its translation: CASSLESPEQYF.

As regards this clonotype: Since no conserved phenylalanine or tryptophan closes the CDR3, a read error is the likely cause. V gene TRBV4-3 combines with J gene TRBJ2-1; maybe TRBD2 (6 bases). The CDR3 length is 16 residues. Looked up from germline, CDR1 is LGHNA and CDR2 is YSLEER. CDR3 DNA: TGTGCCAGCAGCCAAGATGCGGGAAGCCCCTATAATGAGCAGTTCATC. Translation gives CASSQDAGSPYNEQFI.

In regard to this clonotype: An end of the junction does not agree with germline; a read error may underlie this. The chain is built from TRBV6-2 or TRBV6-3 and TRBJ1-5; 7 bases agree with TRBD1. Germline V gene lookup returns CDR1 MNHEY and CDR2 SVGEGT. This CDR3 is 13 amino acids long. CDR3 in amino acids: CVSGYRGNQSHHF. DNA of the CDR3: TGTGTCAGCGGCTACAGGGGCAATCAGTCCCATCATTTT.

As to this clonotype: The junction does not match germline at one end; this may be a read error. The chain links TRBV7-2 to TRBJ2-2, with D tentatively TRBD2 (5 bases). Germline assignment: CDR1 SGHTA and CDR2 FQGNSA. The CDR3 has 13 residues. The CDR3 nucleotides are TGTGACAGCAGCGGCGGAATGCGGGTAGGCCTGTTTTTT. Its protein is CDSSGGMRVGLFF.

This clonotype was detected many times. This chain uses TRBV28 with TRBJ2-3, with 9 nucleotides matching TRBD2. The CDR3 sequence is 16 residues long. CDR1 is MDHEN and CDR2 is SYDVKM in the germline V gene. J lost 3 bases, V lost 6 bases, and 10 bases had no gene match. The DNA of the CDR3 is TGTGCCAGCAGAACCGGGGCGGGAGGGCCGACAGATACGCAGTATTTT. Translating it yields CASRTGAGGPTDTQYF.

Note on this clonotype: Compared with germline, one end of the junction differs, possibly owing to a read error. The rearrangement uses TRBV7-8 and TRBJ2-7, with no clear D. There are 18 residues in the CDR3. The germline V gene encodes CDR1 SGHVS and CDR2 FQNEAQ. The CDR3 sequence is CTSSSGRGRTVSSYEQYF. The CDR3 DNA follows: TGTACCAGTAGCTCGGGTCGCGGTCGTACTGTGAGCTCCTACGAGCAGTACTTC.

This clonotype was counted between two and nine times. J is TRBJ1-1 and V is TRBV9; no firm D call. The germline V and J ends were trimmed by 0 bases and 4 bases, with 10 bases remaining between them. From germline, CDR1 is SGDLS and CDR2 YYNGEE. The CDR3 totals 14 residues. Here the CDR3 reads CASSVANSGTEAFF. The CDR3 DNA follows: TGTGCCAGCAGCGTAGCCAATTCGGGCACTGAAGCTTTCTTT.

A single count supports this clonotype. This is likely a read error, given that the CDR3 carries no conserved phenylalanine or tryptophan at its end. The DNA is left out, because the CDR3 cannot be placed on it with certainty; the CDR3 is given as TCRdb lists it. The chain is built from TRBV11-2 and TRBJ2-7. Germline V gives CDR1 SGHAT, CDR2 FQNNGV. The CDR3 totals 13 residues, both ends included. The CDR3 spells CASSLSVSPEQYL.

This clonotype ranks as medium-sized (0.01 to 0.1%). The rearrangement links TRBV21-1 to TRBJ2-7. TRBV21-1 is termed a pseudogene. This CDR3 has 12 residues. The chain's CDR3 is CASSKGSYEQYF. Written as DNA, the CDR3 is TGTGCCAGCAGCAAAGGGTCCTACGAGCAGTACTTC.

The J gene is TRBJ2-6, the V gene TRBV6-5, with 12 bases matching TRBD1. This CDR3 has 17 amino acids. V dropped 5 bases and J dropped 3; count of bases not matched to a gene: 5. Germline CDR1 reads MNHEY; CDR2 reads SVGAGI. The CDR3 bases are TGTGCCAGCAGTATGGGACAGGGGGCATGTGGGGCCAACGTCCTGACTTTC. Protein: CASSMGQGACGANVLTF.

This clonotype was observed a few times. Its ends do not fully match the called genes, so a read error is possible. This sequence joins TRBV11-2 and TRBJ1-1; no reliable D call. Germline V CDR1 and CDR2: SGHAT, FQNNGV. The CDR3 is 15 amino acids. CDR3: CASSLRRGWLNEAFF. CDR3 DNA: TGTGCCAGTAGCTTAAGAAGAGGGTGGTTAAATGAAGCTTTCTTT.

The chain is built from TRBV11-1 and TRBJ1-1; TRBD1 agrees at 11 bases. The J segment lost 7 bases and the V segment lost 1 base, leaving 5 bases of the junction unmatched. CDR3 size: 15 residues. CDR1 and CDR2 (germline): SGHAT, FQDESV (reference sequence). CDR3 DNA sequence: TGTGCCAGCAGCTTAGTAGGGACAGGGGGTTTTGAAGCTTTCTTT. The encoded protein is CASSLVGTGGFEAFF.

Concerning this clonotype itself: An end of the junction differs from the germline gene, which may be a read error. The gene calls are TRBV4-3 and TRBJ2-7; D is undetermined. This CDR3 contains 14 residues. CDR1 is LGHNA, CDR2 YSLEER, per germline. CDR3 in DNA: TGCGCCAGCAGCTACAATGCCCTTTCCAACGAACAGTACTTC. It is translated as CASSYNALSNEQYF.

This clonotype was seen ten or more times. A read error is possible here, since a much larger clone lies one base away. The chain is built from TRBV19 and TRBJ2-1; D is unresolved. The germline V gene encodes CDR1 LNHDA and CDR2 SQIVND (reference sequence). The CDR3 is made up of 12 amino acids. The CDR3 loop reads CASSISGNGQFF. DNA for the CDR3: TGTGCCAGTAGTATATCGGGTAATGGGCAGTTCTTC.

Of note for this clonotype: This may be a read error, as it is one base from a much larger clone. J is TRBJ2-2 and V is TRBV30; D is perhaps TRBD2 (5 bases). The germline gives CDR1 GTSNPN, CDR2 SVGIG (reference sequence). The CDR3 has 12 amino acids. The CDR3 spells CAWGVLPGEPFF. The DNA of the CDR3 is TGTGCCTGGGGTGTACTTCCCGGGGAGCCGTTTTTT.

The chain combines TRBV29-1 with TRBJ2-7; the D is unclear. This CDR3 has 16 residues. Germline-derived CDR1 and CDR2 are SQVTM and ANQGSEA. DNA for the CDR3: TGCGGCGGTGAAGTCCTGGGTCGGGCTTACTACTACGAGCAGTACTTC. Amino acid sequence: CGGEVLGRAYYYEQYF.

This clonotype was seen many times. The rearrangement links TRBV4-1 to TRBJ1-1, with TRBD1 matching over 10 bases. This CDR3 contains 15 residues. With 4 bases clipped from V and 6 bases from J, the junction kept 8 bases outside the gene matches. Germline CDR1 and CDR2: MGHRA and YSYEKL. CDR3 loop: CASSPRGTGVPEAFF. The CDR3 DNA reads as TGCGCCAGCAGCCCTAGGGGGACAGGGGTCCCTGAAGCTTTCTTT.

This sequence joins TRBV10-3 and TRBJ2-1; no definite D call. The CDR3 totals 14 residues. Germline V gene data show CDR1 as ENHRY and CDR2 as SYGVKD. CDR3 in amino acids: CSTSPMATRDEQFF. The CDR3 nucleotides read TGTTCCACCAGTCCCATGGCGACCCGGGATGAGCAGTTCTTC.

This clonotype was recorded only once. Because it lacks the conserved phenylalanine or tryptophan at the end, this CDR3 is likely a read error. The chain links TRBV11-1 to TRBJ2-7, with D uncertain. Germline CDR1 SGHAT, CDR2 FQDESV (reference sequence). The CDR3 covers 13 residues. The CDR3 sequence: CAISLGYIREQYS. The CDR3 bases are TGTGCCATCAGCTTAGGATACATCCGTGAGCAGTACTCC.

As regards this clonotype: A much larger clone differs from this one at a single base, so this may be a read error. The CDR3 is CTSSRAENTDTQYF. As DNA, the CDR3 is TGTACCAGTAGTAGGGCAGAAAACACAGATACGCAGTATTTT. The gene calls are TRBV19 and TRBJ2-3; D is undetermined. The germline CDR1 and CDR2 sequences are LNHDA and SQIVND (reference sequence). This CDR3 spans 14 amino acids.

The CDR3: CAISSWTDTQYF. DNA of the CDR3: TGTGCCATCAGTTCTTGGACAGATACGCAGTATTTT. The chain has TRBV13 and TRBJ2-3; D ambiguous. The CDR3 runs 12 residues. The germline CDR1 and CDR2 sequences are PRHDT and FYEKMQ (reference sequence). V was shortened by 10 bases and J by 3 bases, with 11 bases between the two germline ends.